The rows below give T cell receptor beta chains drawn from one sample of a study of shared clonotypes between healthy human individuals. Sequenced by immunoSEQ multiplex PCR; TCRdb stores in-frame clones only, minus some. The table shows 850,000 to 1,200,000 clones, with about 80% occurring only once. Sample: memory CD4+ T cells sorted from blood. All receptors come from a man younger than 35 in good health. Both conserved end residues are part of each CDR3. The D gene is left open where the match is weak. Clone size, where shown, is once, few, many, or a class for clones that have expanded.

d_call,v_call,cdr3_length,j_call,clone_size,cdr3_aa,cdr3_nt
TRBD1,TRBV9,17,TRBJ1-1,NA,CASSVGPGGAGNTEAFF,TGTGCCAGCAGCGTAGGGCCAGGGGGCGCCGGGAACACTGAAGCTTTCTTT
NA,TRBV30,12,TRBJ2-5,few,CAWSVGGETQYF,TGTGCCTGGAGTGTAGGGGGGGAGACCCAGTACTTC
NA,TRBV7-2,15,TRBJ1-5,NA,CASSSSGQTNQPQHF,TGTGCCAGCAGCTCAAGTGGACAGACTAATCAGCCCCAGCATTTT
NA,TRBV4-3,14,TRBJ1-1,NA,CASSNPGAGTEAFF,TGCGCCAGCAGCAACCCAGGGGCGGGCACTGAAGCTTTCTTT
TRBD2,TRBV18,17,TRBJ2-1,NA,CASSPKRGGGSYNEQFF,TGTGCCAGCTCACCGAAACGCGGGGGGGGTTCCTACAATGAGCAGTTCTTC
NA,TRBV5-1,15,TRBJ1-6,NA,CASSQRHAEGSPLHF,TGCGCCAGCAGCCAAAGACACGCCGAAGGGTCACCCCTCCACTTT
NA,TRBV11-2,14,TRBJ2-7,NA,CASSSLQFSYEQYF,TGTGCCAGCAGCTCACTTCAGTTCTCCTACGAGCAGTACTTC
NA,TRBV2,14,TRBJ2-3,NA,CASIDLGPTDTQYF,TGTGCCAGCATTGACCTTGGACCAACAGATACGCAGTATTTT
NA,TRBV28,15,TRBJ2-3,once,CASSFDWVGTNTQYF,TGTGCCAGCAGTTTTGACTGGGTAGGGACGAATACGCAGTATTTT
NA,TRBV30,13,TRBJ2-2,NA,CAWSVRRSGELFF,TGTGCCTGGAGTGTGCGGAGGTCCGGGGAGCTGTTTTTT
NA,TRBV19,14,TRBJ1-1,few,CASSIARKIGEAFF,TGTGCCAGTAGTATAGCTAGGAAGATCGGTGAAGCTTTCTTT
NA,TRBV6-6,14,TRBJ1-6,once,CASSYSVRNSPLHF,TGTGCCAGCAGTTACTCAGTCAGAAATTCACCCCTCCACTTT
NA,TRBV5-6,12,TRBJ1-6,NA,CASSFGERALHF,TGTGCCAGCAGCTTCGGTGAGAGGGCCCTCCACTTT
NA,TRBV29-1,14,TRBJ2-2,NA,CSVGASAYTGELFF,TGCAGCGTTGGGGCTAGCGCTTACACCGGGGAGCTGTTTTTT
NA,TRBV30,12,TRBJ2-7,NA,CAWSVAAYEQYF,TGTGCCTGGAGTGTAGCTGCTTACGAGCAGTACTTC
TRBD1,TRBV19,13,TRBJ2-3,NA,CASSDRGADTQYF,TGTGCCAGTTCGGACAGGGGTGCGGATACGCAGTATTTT
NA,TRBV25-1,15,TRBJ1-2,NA,CASSGAKDKLYGYTF,TGTGCCAGCAGTGGCGCCAAGGATAAGCTCTATGGCTACACCTTC
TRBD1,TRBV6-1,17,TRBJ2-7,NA,CASSDRVRSGGSYEQYF,TGTGCCAGCAGTGATAGGGTTCGGTCAGGGGGTTCGTACGAGCAGTACTTC
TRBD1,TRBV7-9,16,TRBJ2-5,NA,CASSFWTGVGQETQYF,TGTGCCAGCAGCTTTTGGACAGGGGTCGGGCAAGAGACCCAGTACTTC
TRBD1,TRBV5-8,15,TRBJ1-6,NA,CASSSTGGGNSPLHF,TGTGCCAGCAGCTCGACAGGGGGCGGGAATTCACCCCTCCACTTT
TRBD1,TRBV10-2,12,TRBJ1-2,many,CASSGTAYGYTF,TGCGCCAGCTCCGGGACAGCGTATGGCTACACCTTC
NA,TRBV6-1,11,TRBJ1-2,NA,CASRGNYGYTF,TGTGCCAGCAGGGGGAACTATGGCTACACCTTC
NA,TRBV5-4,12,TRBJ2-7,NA,CAWRDFPYEQYF,TGTGCCTGGCGTGACTTCCCCTACGAGCAGTACTTC
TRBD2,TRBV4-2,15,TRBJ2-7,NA,CASSQEVLAGGSMYF,TGTGCCAGCAGCCAAGAGGTCCTAGCGGGGGGGAGCATGTACTTC
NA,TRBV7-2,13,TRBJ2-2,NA,CASSQLVLGELFF,TGTGCCAGCAGCCAACTGGTCCTCGGGGAGCTGTTTTTT
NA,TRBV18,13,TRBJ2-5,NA,CASSPPLEKTQYF,TGTGCCAGCTCACCACCGCTCGAGAAGACCCAGTACTTC
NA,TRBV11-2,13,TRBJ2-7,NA,CASSWGSSYEQYF,TGTGCCAGCAGCTGGGGGAGCTCCTACGAGCAGTACTTC
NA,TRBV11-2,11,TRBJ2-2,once,CASSPIGELFF,TGTGCCAGCAGCCCAATTGGGGAGCTGTTTTTT
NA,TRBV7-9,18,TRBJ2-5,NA,CASSYFGAAGRKKETQYF,TGTGCCAGCAGCTACTTCGGGGCGGCGGGACGTAAAAAAGAGACCCAGTACTTC
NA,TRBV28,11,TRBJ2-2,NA,CAGGGTGELFF,TGTGCCGGTGGGGGCACCGGGGAGCTGTTTTTT
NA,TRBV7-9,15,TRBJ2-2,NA,CASSRMGASTGELFF,TGTGCCAGCAGCCGAATGGGGGCTTCAACCGGGGAGCTGTTTTTT
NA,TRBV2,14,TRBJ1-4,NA,CASQGQGGDEKLFF,TGTGCCTCCCAGGGTCAGGGCGGGGATGAAAAACTGTTTTTT
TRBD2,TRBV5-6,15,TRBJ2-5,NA,CASSLFWLAEETQYF,TGTGCCAGCAGCTTGTTTTGGCTAGCGGAAGAGACCCAGTACTTC
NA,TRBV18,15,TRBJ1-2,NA,CASSPASYRAAGYTF,TGTGCCAGCTCACCAGCTAGTTACAGGGCGGCTGGCTACACCTTC
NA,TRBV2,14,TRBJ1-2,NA,CASRQAASFGGYTF,TGTGCCAGCAGGCAGGCCGCCTCTTTCGGCGGCTACACCTTC
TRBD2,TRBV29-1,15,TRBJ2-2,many,CSALGLAGNAGELFF,TGCAGCGCCCTAGGACTAGCGGGGAACGCCGGGGAGCTGTTTTTT
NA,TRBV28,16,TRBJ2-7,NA,CASSPPDGKSSYEQYF,TGTGCCAGCAGTCCCCCGGACGGGAAAAGCTCCTACGAGCAGTACTTC
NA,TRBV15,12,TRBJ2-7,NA,CATSSQGGQMYF,TGTGCCACCAGCAGCCAGGGGGGCCAGATGTACTTC
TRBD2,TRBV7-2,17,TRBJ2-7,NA,CASSLRGLAGGSYEQYF,TGTGCCAGCAGCTTAAGGGGACTAGCGGGGGGTTCCTACGAGCAGTACTTC
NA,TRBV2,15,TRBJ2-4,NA,CASSDWSGTANIQYF,TGTGCCAGCAGTGATTGGTCCGGGACTGCAAACATTCAGTACTTC
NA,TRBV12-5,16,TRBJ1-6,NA,CASGLVGGWGISPLHF,TGTGCTAGTGGTTTGGTCGGAGGGTGGGGAATTTCACCCCTCCACTTT
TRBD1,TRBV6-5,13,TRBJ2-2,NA,CASSRQGTGELFF,TGTGCCAGCAGTAGACAGGGCACCGGGGAGCTGTTTTTT
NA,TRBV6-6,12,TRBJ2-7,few,CASRRGTYEQYF,TGTGCCAGCAGGAGAGGGACCTACGAGCAGTACTTC
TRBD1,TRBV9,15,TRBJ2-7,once,CASSRGQASSYEQYF,TGTGCCAGCAGCCGCGGACAGGCGAGCTCCTACGAGCAGTACTTC
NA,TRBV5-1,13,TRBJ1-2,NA,CASSLTASYGYTF,TGCGCCAGCAGCTTAACAGCCTCCTATGGCTACACCTTC
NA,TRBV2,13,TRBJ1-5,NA,CASSALLGQPQHF,TGTGCCAGCAGTGCCTTACTGGGGCAGCCCCAGCATTTT
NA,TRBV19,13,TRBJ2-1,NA,CASLGRITNEQFF,TGTGCCAGCCTCGGGAGAATTACGAATGAGCAGTTCTTC
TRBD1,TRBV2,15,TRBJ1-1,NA,CASTLQGGGNTEAFF,TGTGCCAGCACCCTGCAGGGGGGAGGGAACACTGAAGCTTTCTTT
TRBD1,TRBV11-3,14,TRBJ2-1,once,CASSERDSYNEQFF,TGTGCCAGCAGCGAGAGGGACAGTTACAATGAGCAGTTCTTC
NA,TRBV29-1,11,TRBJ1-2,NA,CSAGHGEGYTF,TGCAGCGCCGGACACGGTGAAGGCTACACCTTC
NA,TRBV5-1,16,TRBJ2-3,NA,CASSLIPGGGTDTQYF,TGCGCCAGCAGCTTGATTCCCGGCGGGGGCACAGATACGCAGTATTTT
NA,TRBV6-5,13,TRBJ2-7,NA,CASSSSQGNEQYF,TGTGCCAGTTCGTCTTCACAGGGCAACGAGCAGTACTTC
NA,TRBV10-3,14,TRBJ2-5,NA,CAISEMGQSETQYF,TGTGCCATCAGTGAAATGGGACAATCCGAGACCCAGTACTTC
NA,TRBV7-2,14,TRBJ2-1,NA,CASSLTPGSNEQFF,TGTGCCAGCAGCTTAACTCCGGGGTCCAATGAGCAGTTCTTC
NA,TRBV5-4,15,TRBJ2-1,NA,CASSLGGAVFNEQFF,TGTGCCAGCAGCTTGGGGGGGGCAGTATTTAATGAGCAGTTCTTC
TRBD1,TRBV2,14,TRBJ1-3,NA,CASSGTGLGNTIYF,TGTGCCAGCAGCGGGACAGGACTTGGAAACACCATATATTTT